The present T cell receptor beta chain was sequenced within a study of CD8+CD57+ T cells in acquired aplastic anemia (dated by TCRdb to the late 2010s). For the wider study: On average, sorted CD4+ and CD8+ cells yielded 3 to 4 ug of extracted DNA, with a range of about 0.17 to 27.4 ug. Healthy donor samples averaged approximately 10 million reads for CD4+ and 11 million to 12 million for CD8+ cells.

In the study, sorted CD4+ and CD8+ blood T cells from patients with severe aplastic anemia and from healthy subjects underwent deep sequencing of TCR repertoires. Ficoll-Paque density gradient centrifugation was used to isolate peripheral blood mononuclear cells. Before DNA extraction, CD4+ and CD8+ T cells were sorted with FACS or magnetic beads. The paper's findings and limits, for the study overall: CD8+ Simpson's diversity did not differ significantly between patients and healthy controls (P=0.060). Roughly 29 CD8+ CDR3 sequences were shared between patients and controls but appeared highly expressed in patients and within their immunodominant clones.

To note about this clonotype: The antigen it recognizes is unknown. Compared with germline, one end of the junction differs, possibly owing to a read error.

TCR beta VDJ combination and CDR3 sequence profiling used genomic DNA as the template. An Illumina HiSeq 2000 was used for TCR repertoire sequencing. As for the original processing: TRBV/TRBJ rearrangement plots, CDR3 size and DJ length profiles, and Simpson's diversity index were used to evaluate the repertoires. The immunodominant clone was defined as the most abundant DNA sequence in deep sequencing data. CDR3 amino acid sequences were checked for sharing across subjects and were also compared against the VDJdb database and published repertoires. In-frame beta chains were kept once TCRdb had trimmed the public reads at Q25 with fastp and called clones with MiXCR. Rows are combined by CDR3 protein, so each entry shows the most common genes and DNA. The V and J calls were determined by TCRdb, not by the authors. Recorded for this sample are 100,000 to 150,000 distinct CDR3 sequences; 48% of them occurred a single time. The top ten clonotypes cover about 2.5% of the sample.

The CDR3 spans 15 residues, from the cysteine through the phenylalanine. The read is trimmed to its CDR3 DNA, 45 bases read in frame from base 1. In the germline V gene, CDR1 corresponds to MGHDK and CDR2 to SYGVNS. In this chain, TRBV25-1 is recombined with TRBJ2-3, and 8 junctional nucleotides match TRBD2. The specimen was sorted CD4+, CD8+, or CD8+CD57+ T cells (not recorded which) from PBMCs. The source of this sequence is a human donor in good health, serving as a control. This receptor has the CDR3 CASSEESGSTDTQYF. Here is the DNA: TGCGCCAGCAGTGAAGAAAGCGGGAGTACAGATACGCAGTATTTT. The CDR3, completed at both ends by the reference TRBV25-1 and TRBJ2-3 genes, gives the full variable domain EADIYQTPRYLVIGTGKKITLECSQTMGHDKMYWYQQDPGMELHLIHYSYGVNSTEKGDLSSESTVSRIRTEHFPLTLESARPSHTSQYLCASSEESGSTDTQYFGPGTRLTVL.